Following are 8 T cell receptor beta chains from one sample sequenced in a study of sequential checkpoint blockade in melanoma. Treatment defined: randomized to nivolumab then ipilimumab (arm A) or the reverse (arm B). The data were produced by immunoSEQ multiplex PCR, yet TCRdb's version contains in-frame clones alone and is incomplete. The sample shows 18,000 or so clones, around 77% of them seen only once. Sequences were derived from CD8+ T cells sorted from blood (inferred from file names), sampled from a patient given nivolumab and ipilimumab in sequence. Receptors were obtained from a human donor with melanoma.

V is TRBV2 and J is TRBJ1-2; TRBD1 might be the D (5 bases). CDR1 SNHLY and CDR2 FYNNEI come from the germline V gene. Trimming took 7 bases from V and 4 from J, leaving 25 bases between them. The CDR3 has 17 residues. The CDR3 loop is CASIRDGRGPTGYGYTF. The CDR3 region has the DNA TGTGCCAGCATTCGAGACGGGAGGGGACCTACCGGCTATGGCTACACCTTC.

Turning to this clone: Compared with germline, one end of the junction differs, possibly owing to a read error. The same CDR3 is also encoded by other DNA sequences in this sample. The chain joins TRBV7-7 to TRBJ2-7; 11 bases match TRBD1. This CDR3 spans 14 amino acids. The germline gives CDR1 SSHAT, CDR2 FNYEAQ (reference sequence). The chain's CDR3 is CASSTGTGGYEQYF. The CDR3 DNA reads TGTGCTAGCAGCACCGGGACAGGGGGCTACGAGCAGTACTTC.

The chain couples TRBV11-2 to TRBJ1-2, with D possibly matching TRBD1 (5 bases). Germline CDR1 and CDR2: SGHAT and FQNNGV. The CDR3 covers 13 residues. Deletions cut 5 bases from V and 4 bases from J, with 11 bases between. Written as DNA, the CDR3 is TGTGCCAGCAGCCGGAGGGGCCTCTATGGCTACACCTTC. Residues: CASSRRGLYGYTF.

The gene calls are TRBV10-1 and TRBJ2-1; TRBD2 aligns across 12 bases. Per the germline V gene, CDR1 is WNHNN and CDR2 is SYGVQD (reference sequence). V was pared by 8 bases and J by 4 bases, with 6 bases of the junction left unmatched. This CDR3 is built from 15 residues. The CDR3 DNA reads as TGCGCCAGCTCGACTAGCGGGAGAGCTTACAATGAGCAGTTCTTC. The encoded protein is CASSTSGRAYNEQFF.

Within the sample, this clone is medium-sized. CDR3 protein: CASSISRIDSGNTIYF. The CDR3 DNA reads TGTGCCAGTAGTATTAGCCGAATTGACTCTGGAAACACCATATATTTT. J is TRBJ1-3 and V is TRBV19; D unclear. The V and J ends lost 3 bases and 0 bases respectively, with 12 bases between them. The CDR3 runs to 16 residues. Germline V gene lookup returns CDR1 LNHDA and CDR2 SQIVND (reference sequence). The complete variable domain, with remaining parts taken from reference TRBV19 and TRBJ1-3, reads DGGITQSPKYLFRKEGQNVTLSCEQNLNHDAMYWYRQDPGQGLRLIYYSQIVNDFQKGDIAEGYSVSREKKESFPLTVTSAQKNPTAFYLCASSISRIDSGNTIYFGEGSWLTVV.

The chain couples TRBV19 to TRBJ1-1; D ambiguous. Germline loops: CDR1 LNHDA, CDR2 SQIVND (reference sequence). V was pared by 1 base and J by 1 base, with 4 bases between. This CDR3 has 13 amino acids. Written as DNA, the CDR3 is TGTGCCAGTAGTATAGGGCCGAACACTGAAGCTTTCTTT. Protein: CASSIGPNTEAFF.

J is TRBJ1-1 and V is TRBV4-2; weak D call: TRBD1 (5 bases). Germline CDR1 and CDR2: LGHNA and YNFKEQ. V lost 0 bases, J lost 9 bases, and 11 bases lay in between. This CDR3 is built from 13 residues. CDR3 in amino acids: CASSQDGADKAFF. CDR3 DNA sequence: TGTGCCAGCAGCCAAGATGGGGCCGACAAAGCTTTCTTT.

The V call is TRBV2, the J call TRBJ2-7; no clear D. Per the germline V gene, CDR1 is SNHLY and CDR2 is FYNNEI. This CDR3 region has 16 residues. Trimming removed 4 bases from V and 0 bases from J, with 16 bases in between. The CDR3 spells CASSVPHQNLSYEQYF. CDR3 bases: TGTGCCAGCAGTGTCCCACACCAAAACCTCTCCTACGAGCAGTACTTC.